This entry is about one T cell receptor (beta chain). The antigen this receptor binds is unknown. No much larger clone is present one base from it, and per-base qualities are unavailable. Reading the germline V gene (reference sequence) gives CDR1 LNHNV and CDR2 YYDKDF. Relative to germline, V is missing 0 bases and J is missing 6 bases, with 7 bases of the junction outside any gene match. From its cysteine to its phenylalanine, the CDR3 spans 17 amino acids. The kept DNA is CDR3 alone, 51 bases in frame from the first base. Peripheral blood was donated by five healthy children aged roughly 15-56 months who were having elective routine surgery, plus five healthy nonsmoking adults. A FACSAria III cell sorter was used to sort live, Annexin V-negative naive CD8+ T cells (CD3+CD8+CD45RA+CCR7+). Each sample yielded between roughly 20,000 and 110,000 sorted naive CD8+ T cells. Ficoll-Paque density gradient centrifugation of diluted blood was used to isolate mononuclear cells. Before sorting, mononuclear cells were cryopreserved in approximately 10% DMSO with roughly 90% FBS and kept in long-term storage at -150 degrees C. Annexin V and antibodies against CD3, CD8, CCR7 and CD45RA were used to stain the thawed cells. The DNeasy Blood and Tissue Kit was used to extract genomic DNA from sorted cell pellets that had been snap-frozen.

A two-step, bias-controlled multiplex PCR was used to amplify TCRbeta CDR3 regions from genomic DNA. The multiplex PCR used primers specific for every TRBV and TRBJ gene segment. The immunoSEQ Assay was used to generate TCRbeta repertoire data. The study's own analysis went as follows. To merge closely related sequences, reads went through filtering and clustering using a relative-frequency ratio and a modified nearest-neighbor algorithm. IMGT annotation was the basis for assigning V, D and J genes to CDR3 sequences. Template counts were quantified against synthetic TCR CDR3 analog sequences and normalized for PCR amplification bias. Analyses were restricted to unique productive sequences, meaning in-frame CDR3 sequences without stop codons. The immunoSEQ Analyzer software was used to calculate clonality, defined as 1 minus Pielou's evenness, and iChao1 richness. Depending on the Shapiro-Wilk normality results, either Student's t-test or a non-parametric test was run in JMP for statistical testing. TCRdb took over this immuneACCESS table, retaining in-frame rearrangements with V and J assigned. Such tables are incomplete; in checked studies, under half of the missing clones stem from an unresolved V gene, and the remainder is unexplained. The V and J calls and clone size come from that table; D and trimming were worked out from the DNA. For this sample the table gives around 5,900 clones, of which about 98% were detected only once. In total, the top ten clones hold 1.2% of the sample.

The record originates from a study of naive CD8 T cells in extremely preterm neonates (dated 2017 in TCRdb). Describing the broader study: The age range of the adult participants is stated as 25-50 years in the abstract but as 20-50 years in the methods. Sorted naive CD8+ T cells from four age groups (extremely preterm neonates, term neonates, young children and adults) were used in the study to compare TCRbeta CDR3 repertoires. Overall study results and their limits: To track T cell development within individuals, the authors urged prospective longitudinal studies of preterm and term neonates. Compared with the older groups, preterm CDR3s were shorter and closer to germline, carrying fewer N additions and showing less junctional trimming. Preterm neonates had significantly lower iChao1 richness than all other age groups (p < 0.05) and an even clone distribution, indicating a less rich repertoire. A small sample size and variable productive template counts among preterm samples were noted by the authors as limitations. A higher proportion of shared CDR3 nucleotide sequences was found in preterm neonates (approximately 2.5%) than in term neonates (about 0.4%), young children (about 0.03%) and adults (about 0.01%).

The sample taken for sequencing was naive CD8+ T cells from blood. The sequence came from a human donor in good health. The chain employs TRBV15 and TRBJ2-3, and 12 junctional nucleotides match TRBD2. The CDR3 region reads CATSRDEASGRGDTQYF. The DNA is as follows: TGTGCCACCAGCAGAGATGAGGCTAGCGGGAGGGGGGATACGCAGTATTTT.